What follows are 25 T cell receptor beta chains derived from one specimen sequenced in a study of T cell responses to AZD1222 COVID-19 vaccine. Assay used: immunoSEQ multiplex PCR; TCRdb lists only in-frame clones, some missing. The sample consists of some 150,000 clones, over 90% of them appearing once. Here the sequenced sample was peripheral blood, taken on day 0 of AZD1222 vaccination. These receptors were collected from an adult in good health.

The chain links TRBV2 to TRBJ2-1; D is possibly TRBD1 or TRBD2 (5 bases each). V was clipped by 7 bases and J by 0 bases, with 13 bases between them. The CDR3 has 15 residues. The germline CDR1 and CDR2 sequences are SNHLY and FYNNEI. The CDR3 sequence is CASTGRASSYNEQFF. CDR3 nucleotide sequence: TGTGCCAGCACGGGGCGGGCGAGCTCCTACAATGAGCAGTTCTTC.

The chain joins TRBV28 to TRBJ2-2, with TRBD2 matching 7 bases. The CDR3 spans 12 residues. V dropped 6 bases and J dropped 11; count of bases not matched to a gene: 6. Germline-derived CDR1 and CDR2 are MDHEN and SYDVKM. The chain's CDR3 is CASSGGRDELFF. For the CDR3, the DNA is TGTGCCAGCAGCGGTGGGAGGGATGAGCTGTTTTTT.

The chain recombines TRBV29-1 with TRBJ1-6; TRBD1 matches 11 bases. Germline values: CDR1 SQVTM, CDR2 ANQGSEA. Losses at the gene ends were 5 bases for V and 10 bases for J; bases not matched to a gene: 7. The CDR3 sequence is 14 residues long. This CDR3 reads CSVQAGTGGSPLHF. CDR3 nucleotides: TGCAGCGTTCAAGCCGGGACAGGGGGATCACCCCTCCACTTT.

The chain couples TRBV7-6 to TRBJ2-5; 10 bases fit TRBD1. The CDR3 loop spans 17 amino acids. V lost 1 base to trimming and J lost 7 bases; unmatched junction nucleotides: 12. Germline V gene data show CDR1 as SGHVS and CDR2 as FNYEAQ. CDR3 region: CASSLGTGGTEHGTQYF. The CDR3 DNA sequence: TGTGCCAGCAGCTTAGGGACAGGGGGGACGGAGCATGGGACCCAGTACTTC.

In this sample, this clone turned up once. V and J are TRBV3-1 (or the pseudogene TRBV3-2) and TRBJ1-1; TRBD1 is a possible D gene (6 bases). CDR3 length: 13 amino acids. V was clipped by 4 bases and J by 3 bases, with 9 bases between them. Per the germline V gene, CDR1 is LGHDT and CDR2 is YNNKEL (reference sequence). CDR3 bases: TGTGCCAGCAGCCGAAGGGGGGACACTGAAGCTTTCTTT. Residues: CASSRRGDTEAFF.

This clone appeared once. V is TRBV9 and J is TRBJ1-3; TRBD1 matches at 10 bases. Losses at the gene ends were 2 bases for V and 3 bases for J; bases not matched to a gene: 5. CDR1 SGDLS and CDR2 YYNGEE come from the germline V gene. This CDR3 spans 16 amino acids. The DNA for the CDR3 is TGTGCCAGCAGCGTCTGGGACAGGGGTTTTGGAAACACCATATATTTT. It translates to CASSVWDRGFGNTIYF.

The V gene is TRBV6-2 or TRBV6-3, the J gene TRBJ1-1; the D gene is possibly TRBD1 (6 bases). Between the trimmed V and J ends, which lost 2 bases and 6 bases, there was a span of 16 bases. CDR1 and CDR2 (germline): MNHEY, SVGEGT. There are 15 residues in the CDR3. The CDR3 here is CASSYGGGWVPEAFF. In DNA form, the CDR3 reads TGTGCCAGCAGTTACGGGGGGGGCTGGGTCCCTGAAGCTTTCTTT.

In regard to this clone: The junction does not match germline at one end; this may be a read error. V and J are TRBV7-3 and TRBJ1-2; D unclear. Germline V gene sequence: CDR1 SGHTA, CDR2 FQGTGA. This CDR3 spans 14 amino acids. CDR3 nucleotide sequence: TGTGCCAGCAGCTTCAGGACTTCGGTTTCCGCTACACCTTTC. This codes for CASSFRTSVSATPF.

The rearrangement joins TRBV12-3 or TRBV12-4 to TRBJ1-5; D is unresolved. V was trimmed by 3 bases and J by 5 bases, leaving 8 bases between them. CDR3 length: 13 amino acids. CDR3 loop: CASSFEAYQPQHF. DNA of the CDR3: TGTGCCAGCAGTTTTGAGGCATATCAGCCCCAGCATTTT.

The chain employs TRBV4-1 and TRBJ1-6; 7 bases are a match to TRBD1. Germline V CDR1 and CDR2: MGHRA, YSYEKL. The CDR3 consists of 18 residues. Losses at the gene ends were 0 bases for V and 5 bases for J; bases not matched to a gene: 10. CDR3 protein: CASSQDPPTGKDNSPLHF. In DNA, the CDR3 is TGCGCCAGCAGCCAAGACCCACCGACAGGGAAGGATAATTCACCCCTCCACTTT.

The chain couples TRBV9 to TRBJ2-5; D may be TRBD1 (6 bases). The V end lost 4 bases, the J end lost 5 bases, and 15 bases lay between the germline ends. The CDR3 length is 14 residues. Germline loops: CDR1 SGDLS, CDR2 YYNGEE. The CDR3: CASSPPPGAETQYF. CDR3 bases: TGTGCCAGCAGCCCTCCCCCAGGGGCGGAGACCCAGTACTTC.

The chain uses TRBV18 and TRBJ2-1; 13 nucleotides line up with TRBD2. Germline trimming cut 2 bases from V and 9 bases from J; bases unmatched to any gene: 7. Looked up from germline, CDR1 is KGHSH and CDR2 is LQKENI. This CDR3 is built from 16 residues. The CDR3 sequence is CASSPTGLAGDGEQFF. CDR3 DNA sequence: TGTGCCAGCTCACCAACTGGACTAGCGGGAGATGGTGAGCAGTTCTTC. The complete variable domain, with remaining parts taken from reference TRBV18 and TRBJ2-1, reads NAGVMQNPRHLVRRRGQEARLRCSPMKGHSHVYWYRQLPEEGLKFMVYLQKENIIDESGMPKERFSAEFPKEGPSILRIQQVVRGDSAAYFCASSPTGLAGDGEQFFGPGTRLTVL.

The rearrangement links TRBV30 to TRBJ1-4; no reliable D call. The germline V and J ends were trimmed by 5 bases and 10 bases, with 8 bases remaining between them. CDR3 length: 10 residues. CDR1 GTSNPN and CDR2 SVGIG come from the germline V gene (reference sequence). CDR3 DNA sequence: TGTGCCTGGGGTGATAGAAAACTGTTTTTT. Translated, it gives CAWGDRKLFF.

The rearrangement joins TRBV10-3 to TRBJ2-2; TRBD1 matches 10 bases. The V and J ends lost 0 bases and 2 bases, in that order; junction bases with no gene match: 6. Germline V gene lookup returns CDR1 ENHRY and CDR2 SYGVKD. The CDR3 totals 18 residues. The CDR3 spells CAISESRQGAGNTGELFF. CDR3 nucleotide sequence: TGTGCCATCAGTGAGTCACGACAGGGGGCGGGTAACACCGGGGAGCTGTTTTTT.

The chain combines TRBV7-2 with TRBJ2-5, with D maybe TRBD1 (6 bases). This CDR3 has 14 amino acids. Per germline, CDR1 SGHTA and CDR2 FQGNSA. Trimming took 6 bases from V and 7 from J, leaving 18 bases between them. In nucleotides, the CDR3 is TGTGCCAGCAGTTCCGGGACACTGGTTGGGACCCAGTACTTC. It encodes CASSSGTLVGTQYF. The complete variable domain, with remaining parts taken from reference TRBV7-2 and TRBJ2-5, reads GAGVSQSPSNKVTEKGKDVELRCDPISGHTALYWYRQSLGQGLEFLIYFQGNSAPDKSGLPSDRFSAERTGGSVSTLTIQRTQQEDSAVYLCASSSGTLVGTQYFGPGTRLLVL.

The CDR3 coding sequence is TGCGCCAGCAGCCAAGATCCCGAGCAGGGACGTCAGCCCCAGCATTTT. The encoded protein is CASSQDPEQGRQPQHF. The gene calls are TRBV4-1 and TRBJ1-5; D is possibly TRBD1 (5 bases). The V gene's germline CDR1 is MGHRA and CDR2 YSYEKL. V was trimmed by 0 bases and J by 6 bases, leaving 15 bases between them. The CDR3 runs 16 residues.

The chain has TRBV19 and TRBJ1-5; TRBD1 aligns across 11 bases. The CDR3 has 16 amino acids. J lost 6 bases, V lost 3 bases, and 7 bases had no gene match. Germline assignment: CDR1 LNHDA and CDR2 SQIVND (reference sequence). The CDR3 protein is CASSIFGTGGSQPQHF. The CDR3 DNA reads TGTGCCAGTAGTATCTTTGGGACAGGGGGATCTCAGCCCCAGCATTTT.

The chain combines TRBV5-5 with TRBJ2-7, with D uncertain. Germline V lookup: CDR1 SGHKS, CDR2 YYEKEE (reference sequence). Trimming took 0 bases from V and 2 from J, leaving 6 bases between them. This CDR3 is 13 amino acids long. The CDR3 DNA is TGTGCCAGCAGCTTGGAGCCCACCTACGAGCAGTACTTC. Its protein is CASSLEPTYEQYF.

V gene TRBV19 combines with J gene TRBJ1-5; D not certain. In germline, CDR1 is LNHDA, CDR2 SQIVND (reference sequence). The CDR3 contains 13 residues. Trimming pared 1 base from V and 7 bases from J, leaving 8 bases between. CDR3 DNA: TGTGCCAGTAGTATAGTAGCAACGCAGCCCCAGCATTTT. This gives the protein CASSIVATQPQHF.

CDR3 amino acids: CASCMDGNSNQPQHF. The CDR3 DNA reads TGTGCCAGTTGCATGGACGGAAATAGCAATCAGCCCCAGCATTTT. This chain links TRBV19 with TRBJ1-5; D not certain. V was trimmed by 8 bases and J by 0 bases, leaving 14 bases between them. The CDR3 is 15 amino acids. Germline values: CDR1 LNHDA, CDR2 SQIVND (reference sequence).

This rearrangement joins TRBV2 to TRBJ1-5; D is unclear. The germline V gene has CDR1 SNHLY and CDR2 FYNNEI. V was shortened by 3 bases and J by 4 bases, with 7 bases between the two germline ends. CDR3 length: 13 amino acids. CDR3 nucleotide sequence: TGTGCCAGCAGTGATGACCAGAATCAGCCCCAGCATTTT. Its translation: CASSDDQNQPQHF.

On this clone itself: Germline and junction disagree at one end, which may indicate a read error. The rearrangement joins TRBV7-7 to TRBJ2-1; possible D gene TRBD2, 6 bases. Germline lookup yields CDR1 SSHAT and CDR2 FNYEAQ (reference sequence). There are 12 residues in the CDR3. CDR3 protein: CASSFEGGEQFF. For the CDR3, the DNA is TGTGCTAGCAGCTTTGAGGGAGGCGAGCAGTTCTTC.

The chain has TRBV11-3 and TRBJ1-6, with TRBD1 as a possible D gene (5 bases). Germline lookup yields CDR1 SGHNT and CDR2 YENEEA. V lost 1 base and J lost 8, with 9 bases in between. The CDR3 is 14 residues long. The CDR3 nucleotides read TGTGCCAGCAGCTTAGCGGCGGGGGATTCACCCCTCCACTTT. Its protein is CASSLAAGDSPLHF.

This rearrangement joins TRBV21-1 to TRBJ2-3; the table's D call of TRBD2 was not tested on the DNA. TRBV21-1 constitutes a pseudogene. The CDR3 sequence is 16 residues long. CDR3 nucleotides: TGTGCCAGCAGCCCTGGGACTAGCGGGAGCCCAGATACGCAGTATTTT. This sequence encodes CASSPGTSGSPDTQYF.

The chain recombines TRBV12-3 or TRBV12-4 with TRBJ2-1; D call uncertain. Trimming removed 8 bases from V and 8 bases from J, with 10 bases in between. The length of the CDR3 is 11 residues. DNA of the CDR3: TGTGCCAGCTGTCTGAACCATGAGCAGTTCTTC. It specifies CASCLNHEQFF.